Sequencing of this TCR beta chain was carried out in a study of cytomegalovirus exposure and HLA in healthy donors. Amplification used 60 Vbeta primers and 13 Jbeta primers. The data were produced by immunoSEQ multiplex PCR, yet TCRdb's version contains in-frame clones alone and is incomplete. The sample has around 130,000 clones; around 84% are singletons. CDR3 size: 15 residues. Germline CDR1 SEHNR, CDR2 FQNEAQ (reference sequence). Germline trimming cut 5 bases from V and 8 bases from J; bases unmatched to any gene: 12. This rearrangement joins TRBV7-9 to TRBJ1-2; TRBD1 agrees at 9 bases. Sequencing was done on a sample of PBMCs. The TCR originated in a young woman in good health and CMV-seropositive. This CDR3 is CASSTLDRGWDGYTF. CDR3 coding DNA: TGTGCCAGCAGCACACTGGACAGGGGCTGGGACGGCTACACCTTC.